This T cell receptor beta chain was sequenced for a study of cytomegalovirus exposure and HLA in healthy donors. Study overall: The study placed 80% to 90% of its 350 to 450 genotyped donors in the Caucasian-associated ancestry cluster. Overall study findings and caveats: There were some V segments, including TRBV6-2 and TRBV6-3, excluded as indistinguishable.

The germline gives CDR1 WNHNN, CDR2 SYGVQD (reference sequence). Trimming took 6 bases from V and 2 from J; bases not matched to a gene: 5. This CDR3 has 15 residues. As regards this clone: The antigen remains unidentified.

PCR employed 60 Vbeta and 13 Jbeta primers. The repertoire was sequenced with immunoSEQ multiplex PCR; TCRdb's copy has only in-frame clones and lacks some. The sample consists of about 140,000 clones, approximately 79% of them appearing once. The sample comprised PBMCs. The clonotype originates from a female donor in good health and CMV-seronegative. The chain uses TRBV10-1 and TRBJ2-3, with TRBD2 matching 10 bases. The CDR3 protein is CASSGLADLTDTQYF. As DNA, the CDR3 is TGCGCCAGCAGCGGACTAGCGGACCTCACAGATACGCAGTATTTT.